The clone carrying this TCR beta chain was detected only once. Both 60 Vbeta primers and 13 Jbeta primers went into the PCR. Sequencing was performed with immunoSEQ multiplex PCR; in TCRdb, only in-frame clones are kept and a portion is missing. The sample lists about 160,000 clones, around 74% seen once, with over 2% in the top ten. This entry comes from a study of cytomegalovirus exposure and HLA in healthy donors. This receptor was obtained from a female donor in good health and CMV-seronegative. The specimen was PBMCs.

The CDR3 sequence is CASSLARQGPHTEAFF. In DNA form, the CDR3 reads TGTGCCAGCAGCTTAGCCAGGCAGGGGCCGCACACTGAAGCTTTCTTT. The J gene is TRBJ1-1, the V gene TRBV7-9, with TRBD1 as a possible D gene (6 bases). This CDR3 has 16 amino acids. V lost 0 bases and J 3 bases, leaving 14 bases between the germline ends. Germline V lookup: CDR1 SEHNR, CDR2 FQNEAQ (reference sequence).